Presented here are 11 T cell receptor beta chains from one specimen sequenced in a study of T cell repertoires in cytomegalovirus infection. Via MiXCR, TCRdb re-called the reads, giving one row per CDR3 protein. The data show hundreds of thousands of distinct CDR3 sequences, with 20% to 25% seen just once and roughly 8% held by the top ten. Sequencing used CD8+ T cells from PBMCs. These receptors were obtained from a human donor in good health (CMV status not recorded). Some clones in this sample may be carry-over from other donors' samples.

Comment on this clonotype: Germline is not matched at one junction end, which may reflect a read error. The chain links TRBV12-3 or TRBV12-4 to TRBJ2-1; no reliable D call. The CDR3 covers 13 residues. The CDR3, as DNA: TGTACCAGCAGTTTACTGACCTACAATGAGCAGTTCTTC. Amino acid sequence: CTSSLLTYNEQFF.

Only a few counts were recorded for this clonotype. The V gene is TRBV6-1, the J gene TRBJ2-6; no definite D call. This CDR3 has 15 residues. Between the trimmed V and J ends, which lost 5 bases and 0 bases, there was a span of 8 bases. Germline lookup yields CDR1 MNHNS and CDR2 SASEGT. This CDR3 reads CASSQKFSGANVLTF. CDR3 nucleotide sequence: TGTGCCAGCAGTCAAAAGTTCTCTGGGGCCAACGTCCTGACTTTC.

The CDR3 nucleotides read TGTGCCAGCAGTGAATTTCCTAGCGGGGAGATCTACAATGAGCAGTTCTTC. Its translation is CASSEFPSGEIYNEQFF. The chain uses TRBV25-1 and TRBJ2-1, with 9 nucleotides matching TRBD2. Germline CDR1 and CDR2: MGHDK and SYGVNS. CDR3 size: 17 residues. The ends lost 1 base at V and 3 bases at J; junction bases unmatched: 7.

This clonotype came up many times. The chain employs TRBV12-3 or TRBV12-4 and TRBJ1-3; TRBD1 is a possible D gene (5 bases). The CDR3 contains 18 residues. V lost 6 bases and J 4 bases, leaving 25 bases between the germline ends. CDR3 in amino acids: CASRRVPGLHPQGNTIYF. As DNA, the CDR3 is TGTGCCAGCAGACGTGTTCCGGGACTTCACCCGCAGGGAAACACCATATATTTT.

J is TRBJ1-5 and V is TRBV10-3; TRBD1 is a possible D gene (5 bases). CDR3 length equals 15 residues. Germline values: CDR1 ENHRY, CDR2 SYGVKD. V lost 2 bases, J lost 0 bases, and 8 bases lay in between. The CDR3 loop reads CAISEDGHSNQPQHF. CDR3 DNA sequence: TGTGCCATCAGTGAGGACGGACATAGCAATCAGCCCCAGCATTTT.

The chain joins TRBV27 to TRBJ2-1, with 8 bases lining up with TRBD1. The CDR3 totals 14 residues. V trimming: 7 bases; J trimming: 6 bases; junction bases outside the gene matches: 8. Germline V gives CDR1 MNHEY, CDR2 SMNVEV (reference sequence). CDR3 nucleotide sequence: TGTGCCAGCACCCTGACAGGGGTCCGCAATGAGCAGTTCTTC. Protein product: CASTLTGVRNEQFF.

The rearrangement joins TRBV4-3 to TRBJ2-7; tentative D call: TRBD1 (5 bases). From germline, CDR1 is LGHNA and CDR2 YSLEER. This CDR3 has 16 residues. The germline V and J ends were trimmed by 4 bases and 1 base, with 17 bases remaining between them. The CDR3 DNA sequence: TGCGCCAGCAGCCTCGATTCTTCGAAGGGGTCCTACGAGCAGTACGTC. Translating gives CASSLDSSKGSYEQYV.

This chain connects TRBV4-2 to TRBJ2-1, with D maybe TRBD1 (6 bases). CDR1 and CDR2 (germline): LGHNA, YNFKEQ. The ends were cut back, 0 bases at V and 7 bases at J, with 13 bases in the middle. This CDR3 spans 15 amino acids. The CDR3 reads CASSQDLQGRNEQFF. CDR3 nucleotides: TGTGCCAGCAGCCAAGACCTACAGGGACGGAATGAGCAGTTCTTC.

Worth noting for this clonotype: A much larger clone lies a single base off, so this may be a read error. The genes are TRBV7-6 and TRBJ2-7, with D possibly being TRBD1 (6 bases). This CDR3 contains 12 residues. Germline CDR1 and CDR2: SGHVS and FNYEAQ. In DNA, the CDR3 is TGTGTCAGCAGCATAAACAGGGTCGAGCAGTACTTC. It codes for CVSSINRVEQYF.

The chain links TRBV4-1 to TRBJ2-7, with D possibly TRBD2 on 6 matching bases. CDR3 length equals 14 residues. The germline CDR1 and CDR2 sequences are MGHRA and YSYEKL. The V end lost 0 bases, the J end lost 5 bases, and 11 bases lay between the germline ends. The CDR3, as DNA: TGCGCCAGCAGCCAAGACGGTCTAGCGAACGAGCAGTACGTC. Protein sequence: CASSQDGLANEQYV.

This clonotype has ten or more counts. The V and J genes are TRBV7-2 and TRBJ2-1; the D call may be TRBD1 or TRBD2 (5 bases each). V lost 3 bases and J 4 bases, leaving 10 bases between the germline ends. The germline CDR1 and CDR2 sequences are SGHTA and FQGNSA. This CDR3 comprises 14 residues. CDR3 sequence reads: CASSFGAQYNEQFF. CDR3 sequence (DNA): TGTGCCAGCAGCTTCGGGGCACAGTACAATGAGCAGTTCTTC.